This TCR beta chain was sequenced during a study of shared clonotypes between healthy human individuals. Study summary: In total, the donors were two women and a few men aged 18 to 49. Broader study findings: Only a few donors were included, so the genetic and exposure-history diversity represented was limited. Naive CD4 clonotypes overlapped across a few donors at around 4.7%.

In its sample, this clone was seen once. The antigen remains undetermined. This CDR3 comprises 15 residues. V was shortened by 6 bases and J by 3 bases, with 18 bases between the two germline ends. The germline V gene encodes CDR1 SNHLY and CDR2 FYNNEI. Assay used: immunoSEQ multiplex PCR; TCRdb lists only in-frame clones, some missing. The sample has 2 million to 3 million clones; 93% are singletons. The chain recombines TRBV2 with TRBJ2-7; weak D call: TRBD1 (5 bases). The sequencing input was naive CD4+ T cells from PBMCs. As for subset: CD45RA+ positively selected. The source of this sequence is a man aged 18-30 years in good health. Some clones in this sample may be carry-over from other donors' samples. CDR3 region: CASRDDSLGSYEQYF. As DNA, the CDR3 is TGTGCCAGCAGAGACGACAGTTTGGGAAGCTACGAGCAGTACTTC.